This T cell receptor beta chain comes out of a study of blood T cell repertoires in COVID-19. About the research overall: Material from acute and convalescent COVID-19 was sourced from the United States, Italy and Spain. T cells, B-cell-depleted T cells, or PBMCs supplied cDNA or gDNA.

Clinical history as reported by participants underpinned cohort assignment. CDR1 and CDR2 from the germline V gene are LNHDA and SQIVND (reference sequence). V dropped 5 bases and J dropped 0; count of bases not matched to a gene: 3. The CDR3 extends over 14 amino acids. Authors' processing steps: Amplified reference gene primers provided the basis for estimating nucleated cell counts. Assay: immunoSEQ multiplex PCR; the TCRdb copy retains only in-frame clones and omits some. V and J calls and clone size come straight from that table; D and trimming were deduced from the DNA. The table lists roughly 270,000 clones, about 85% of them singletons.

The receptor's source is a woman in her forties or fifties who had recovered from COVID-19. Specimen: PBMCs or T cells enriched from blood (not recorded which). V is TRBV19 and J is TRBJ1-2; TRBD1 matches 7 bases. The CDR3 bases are TGTGCCAGTAGTCAACAGGGGTCTAACTATGGCTACACCTTC. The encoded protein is CASSQQGSNYGYTF.